Detailed here is one TCR beta chain. This clone's antigen is unknown. It has no much larger one-base neighbor in the sample; base qualities were not kept. These data originate in a study of blood T cell repertoires in COVID-19 (dated by TCRdb to the early 2020s). Looking at the study overall: Samples from collaborators originated in the United States, Italy and Spain and spanned both the acute and convalescent phases of COVID-19. The material from the prospective study consisted of cDNA or gDNA derived from T cells, B-cell-depleted T cells, or PBMCs. The sample metadata nearly always contained a de-identified subject ID, COVID-19 status, age in years and sex. The repertoires were made available in a free public database intended to serve as a resource for research on the immune response to SARS-CoV-2. The dataset comprised deeply sampled blood TCRbeta repertoires from subjects exposed to, actively infected with, or recovered from COVID-19. Where available, HLA class I and class II types were taken from metadata supplied by the sample provider and were not determined by assay-based typing. The samples were drawn from the first 160 participants of the ongoing ImmuneRACE study and from more than 1,000 subjects provided by 6 global collaborators.

In the prospective study, participants were roughly 18 to 95 years old, resided in about 25 geographic areas of the United States, and were enrolled through a virtual design. In the prospective study, cohorts were assigned on the basis of participant-reported clinical history obtained from a screening survey and a study questionnaire. Recovered participants in ImmuneRACE Cohort 3 were defined as having two consecutive negative NP/OP PCR tests, clearance from a healthcare professional, or resolution of symptoms. Mobile phlebotomists in the prospective study collected whole blood, serum and a nasopharyngeal or oropharyngeal swab from every participant. Prospective study participants could optionally give additional blood draws and questionnaires over an approximately two-month period. Before DNA extraction, blood samples from the prospective study were shipped at room temperature or frozen. What the work shows at the level of the full study, not this receptor alone: How much clinical and demographic metadata was included differed by source and by participant, and the metadata was provided uncurated.

Based on the germline V gene, the CDR1 and CDR2 sequences are KGHDR and SFDVKD. The CDR3 numbers 16 residues from cysteine through phenylalanine. The read is trimmed to its CDR3 DNA, 48 bases read in frame from base 1. The trim is 2 bases for V and 7 bases for J, with a gap of 16 bases between the germline ends. TCRbeta CDR3 regions were amplified from genomic DNA by means of the immunoSEQ Assay, a bias-controlled multiplex PCR. From the authors' description of their analysis: The number of nucleated cells in each sample was estimated by amplification of reference gene primers within the assay. To quantify the absolute abundance of each unique TCRbeta CDR3 rearrangement, sequence reads were collapsed and filtered. For each sample, productive Simpson clonality was calculated as the square root of Simpson's diversity index over productive rearrangements. TCRdb's version of the immuneACCESS table is confined to in-frame rearrangements and falls short of the full clone set. An unresolved V gene accounts for under half of the shortfall where checked; the remainder is of unknown origin. V, J and clone size reflect that table, while D and trimming were determined from the DNA. This sample lists around 390,000 clones; around nine tenths were detected once. The top ten clonotypes cover 10% of the sample.

The rearranged chain carries TRBV24-1 and TRBJ2-2; tentative D gene TRBD1, with 6 bases matching. The specimen sequenced was PBMCs or T cells enriched from blood (not recorded which). The TCR sequence derives from a woman aged 45-65 years who had recovered from COVID-19. For the CDR3, the sequence is CATSDSRQEVIGELFF. The DNA reads TGTGCCACCAGTGATTCCCGACAGGAGGTTATCGGGGAGCTGTTTTTT.